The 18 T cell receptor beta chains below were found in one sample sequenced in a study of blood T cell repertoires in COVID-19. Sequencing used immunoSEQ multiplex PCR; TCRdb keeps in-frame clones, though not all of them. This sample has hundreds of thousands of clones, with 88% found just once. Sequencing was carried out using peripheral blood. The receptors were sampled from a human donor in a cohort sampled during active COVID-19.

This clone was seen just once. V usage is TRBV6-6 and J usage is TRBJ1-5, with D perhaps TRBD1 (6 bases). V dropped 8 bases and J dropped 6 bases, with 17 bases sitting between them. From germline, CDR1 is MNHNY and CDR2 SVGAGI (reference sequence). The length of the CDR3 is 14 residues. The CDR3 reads CASDHYRESQPQHF. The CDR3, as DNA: TGTGCCAGCGATCACTACAGGGAAAGTCAGCCCCAGCATTTT.

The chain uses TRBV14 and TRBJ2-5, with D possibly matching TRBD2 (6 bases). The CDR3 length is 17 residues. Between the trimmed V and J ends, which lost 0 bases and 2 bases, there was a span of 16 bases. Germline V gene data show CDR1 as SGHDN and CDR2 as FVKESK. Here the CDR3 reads CASSQDPRGSWQETQYF. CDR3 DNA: TGTGCCAGCAGCCAAGATCCACGGGGGTCGTGGCAAGAGACCCAGTACTTC. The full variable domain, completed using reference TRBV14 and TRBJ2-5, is EAGVTQFPSHSVIEKGQTVTLRCDPISGHDNLYWYRRVMGKEIKFLLHFVKESKQDESGMPNNRFLAERTGGTYSTLKVQPAELEDSGVYFCASSQDPRGSWQETQYFGPGTRLLVL.

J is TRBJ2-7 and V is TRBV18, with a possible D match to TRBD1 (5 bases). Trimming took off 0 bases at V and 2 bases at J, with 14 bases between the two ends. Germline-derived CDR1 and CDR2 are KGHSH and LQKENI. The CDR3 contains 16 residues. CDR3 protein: CASSPPVRAPTYEQYF. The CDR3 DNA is TGTGCCAGCTCACCACCGGTCAGGGCCCCTACCTACGAGCAGTACTTC.

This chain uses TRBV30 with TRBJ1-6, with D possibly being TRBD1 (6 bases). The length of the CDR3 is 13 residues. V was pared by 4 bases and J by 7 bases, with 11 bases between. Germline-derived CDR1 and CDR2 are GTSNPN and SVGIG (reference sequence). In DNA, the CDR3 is TGTGCCTGGACCGGAAGGGGGAATTCACCCCTCCACTTT. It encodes CAWTGRGNSPLHF.

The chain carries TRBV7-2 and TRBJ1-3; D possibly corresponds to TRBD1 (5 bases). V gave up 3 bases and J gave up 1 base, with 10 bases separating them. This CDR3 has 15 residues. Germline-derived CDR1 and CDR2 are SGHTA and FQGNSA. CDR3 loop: CASSLTAGSGNTIYF. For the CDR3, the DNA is TGTGCCAGCAGCTTGACGGCAGGGTCTGGAAACACCATATATTTT.

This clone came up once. This CDR3 is CASSPGSGGNTEAFF. The CDR3 DNA follows: TGTGCCAGTAGCCCCGGTTCGGGGGGGAACACTGAAGCTTTCTTT. The chain employs TRBV19 and TRBJ1-1, with D perhaps TRBD1 (5 bases). The CDR3 length is 15 residues. V shed 6 bases and J shed 1 base, with 15 bases lying between them. Germline V gene lookup returns CDR1 LNHDA and CDR2 SQIVND (reference sequence).

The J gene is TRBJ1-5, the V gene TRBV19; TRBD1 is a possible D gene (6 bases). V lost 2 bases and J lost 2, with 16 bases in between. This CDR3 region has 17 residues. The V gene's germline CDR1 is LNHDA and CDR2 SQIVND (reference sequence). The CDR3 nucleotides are TGTGCCAGTAGTATAAACGGGGCAGGGGTAGGCAATCAGCCCCAGCATTTT. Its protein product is CASSINGAGVGNQPQHF.

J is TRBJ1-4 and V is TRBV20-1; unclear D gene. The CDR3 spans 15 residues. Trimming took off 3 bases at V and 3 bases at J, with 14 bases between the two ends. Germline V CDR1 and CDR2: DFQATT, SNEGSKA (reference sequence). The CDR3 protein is CSASKGTGANEKLFF. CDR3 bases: TGCAGTGCTAGTAAAGGAACGGGAGCTAATGAAAAACTGTTTTTT.

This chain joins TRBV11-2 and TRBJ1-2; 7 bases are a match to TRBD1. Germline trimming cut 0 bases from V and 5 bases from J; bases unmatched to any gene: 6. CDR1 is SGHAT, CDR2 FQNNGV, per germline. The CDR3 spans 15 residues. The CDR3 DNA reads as TGTGCCAGCAGCTTAGAAACAGGGGAAGTTTATGGCTACACCTTC. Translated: CASSLETGEVYGYTF.

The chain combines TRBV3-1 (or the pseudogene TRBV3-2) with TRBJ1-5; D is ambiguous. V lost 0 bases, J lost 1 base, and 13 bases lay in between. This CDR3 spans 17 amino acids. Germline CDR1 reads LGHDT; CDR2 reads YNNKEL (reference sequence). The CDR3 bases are TGTGCCAGCAGCCAAGATTACGGGGTAGACAGCAATCAGCCCCAGCATTTT. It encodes CASSQDYGVDSNQPQHF.

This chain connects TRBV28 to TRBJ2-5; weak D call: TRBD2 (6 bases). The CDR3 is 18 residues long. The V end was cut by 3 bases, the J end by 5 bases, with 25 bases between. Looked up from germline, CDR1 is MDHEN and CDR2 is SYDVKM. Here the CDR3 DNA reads TGTGCCAGCAGTTTCCCTCGCCAACCCAGGACTACGCTGGAGACCCAGTACTTC. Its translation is CASSFPRQPRTTLETQYF. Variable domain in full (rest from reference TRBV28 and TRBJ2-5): DVKVTQSSRYLVKRTGEKVFLECVQDMDHENMFWYRQDPGLGLRLIYFSYDVKMKEKGDIPEGYSVSREKKERFSLILESASTNQTSMYLCASSFPRQPRTTLETQYFGPGTRLLVL.

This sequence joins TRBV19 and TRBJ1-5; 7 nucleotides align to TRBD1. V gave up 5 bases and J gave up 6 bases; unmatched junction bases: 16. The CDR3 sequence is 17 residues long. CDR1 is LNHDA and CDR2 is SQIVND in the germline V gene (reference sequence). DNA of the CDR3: TGTGCCAGTAGTGAAACCGGGACAGCCATCTCTCCTCAGCCCCAGCATTTT. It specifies CASSETGTAISPQPQHF.

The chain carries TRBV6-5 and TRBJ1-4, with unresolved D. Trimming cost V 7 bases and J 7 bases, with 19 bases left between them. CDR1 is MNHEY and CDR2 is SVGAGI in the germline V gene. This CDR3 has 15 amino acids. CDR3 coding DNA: TGTGCCAGCACAACGTCGGGAGGGATTATTGAAAAACTGTTTTTT. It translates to CASTTSGGIIEKLFF.

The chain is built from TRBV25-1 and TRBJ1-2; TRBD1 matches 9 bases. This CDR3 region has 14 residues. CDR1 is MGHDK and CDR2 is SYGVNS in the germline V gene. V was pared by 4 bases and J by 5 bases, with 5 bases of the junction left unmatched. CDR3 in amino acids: CASSGTGDLYGYTF. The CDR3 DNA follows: TGTGCCAGCAGTGGGACAGGGGATTTGTATGGCTACACCTTC.

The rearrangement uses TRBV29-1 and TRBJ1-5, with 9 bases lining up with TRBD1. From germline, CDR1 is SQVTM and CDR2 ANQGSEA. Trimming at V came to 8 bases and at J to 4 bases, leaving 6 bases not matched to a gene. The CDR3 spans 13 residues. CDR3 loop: CSIGDRENQPQHF. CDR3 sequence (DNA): TGCAGCATTGGGGACAGGGAAAATCAGCCCCAGCATTTT.

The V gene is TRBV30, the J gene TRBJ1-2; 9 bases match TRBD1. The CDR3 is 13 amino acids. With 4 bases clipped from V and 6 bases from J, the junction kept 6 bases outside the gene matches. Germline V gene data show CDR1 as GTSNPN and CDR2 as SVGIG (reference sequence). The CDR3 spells CAWNLGTGNGYTF. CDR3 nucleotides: TGTGCCTGGAACCTAGGGACAGGGAATGGCTACACCTTC. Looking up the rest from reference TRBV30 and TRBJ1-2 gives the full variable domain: SQTIHQWPATLVQPVGSPLSLECTVEGTSNPNLYWYRQAAGRGLQLLFYSVGIGQISSEVPQNLSASRPQDRQFILSSKKLLLSDSGFYLCAWNLGTGNGYTFGSGTRLTVV.

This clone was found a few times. In DNA, the CDR3 is TGTGCCAGCCCCGGCGGCGAGCAGTACTTC. It translates to CASPGGEQYF. The genes are TRBV25-1 and TRBJ2-7; no clear D gene. V was trimmed by 8 bases and J by 6 bases, leaving 8 bases between them. From germline, CDR1 is MGHDK and CDR2 SYGVNS. This CDR3 is 10 amino acids long.

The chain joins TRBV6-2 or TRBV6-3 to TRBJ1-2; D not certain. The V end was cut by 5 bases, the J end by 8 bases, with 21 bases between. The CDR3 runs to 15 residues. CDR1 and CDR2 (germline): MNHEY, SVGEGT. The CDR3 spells CASSTTTMGLEGYTF. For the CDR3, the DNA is TGTGCCAGCAGTACCACGACAATGGGTTTAGAGGGCTACACCTTC.